This T cell receptor (beta chain) was profiled in a study of T cell repertoires in cytomegalovirus infection. Across the study: Shared public TCR beta signatures pointed to both CMV infection and a matching HLA type.

Study-level results: Dominating the ex vivo response were TCR beta clonotypes that were CMV-specific and HLA-C-restricted.

TCRdb used MiXCR to reprocess the reads, holding one entry per CDR3 protein. The data contain some 150,000 distinct CDR3 sequences, 5.5% to 8% of them singletons. Trimming took 1 base from V and 3 from J; bases not matched to a gene: 13. The germline CDR1 and CDR2 sequences are SGHAT and FQNNGV. The CDR3 has 19 amino acids. The sample holds many counts of this clonotype. Its antigen is not known. The TCR originated in a human donor in good health (CMV status not recorded). Some clones in this sample may be carry-over from other donors' samples. The genes are TRBV11-2 and TRBJ2-3; 10 nucleotides line up with TRBD2. Sequencing used PBMCs. CDR3 nucleotides: TGTGCCAGCAGCTTAGTCCCGTCTTCCGGACTAGCGGAGACAGATACGCAGTATTTT. Protein product: CASSLVPSSGLAETDTQYF.